The 13 T cell receptor beta chains presented below share a single source sample, sequenced in a study of shared clonotypes between healthy human individuals. The method was immunoSEQ multiplex PCR; TCRdb's version includes in-frame clones alone and lacks a portion of them. The repertoire holds approximately 530,000 clones, with approximately 95% as singletons. Sequenced sample: naive CD4+ T cells sorted from blood. Subset given: CD45RA+ positively selected. The receptors derive from a woman in her thirties in good health.

V and J are TRBV29-1 and TRBJ2-7; TRBD2 agrees at 12 bases. Looked up from germline, CDR1 is SQVTM and CDR2 is ANQGSEA. Trimming cost V 6 bases and J 5 bases; bases outside gene matches: 14. This CDR3 has 16 amino acids. The CDR3 sequence: CSVHGVASGRADEQYF. CDR3 DNA: TGCAGCGTACATGGGGTGGCTAGCGGGAGGGCCGACGAGCAGTACTTC.

The rearrangement joins TRBV28 to TRBJ1-1, with TRBD1 identical over 7 bases. The junction had 11 bases not matched to a gene; V was cut back by 5 bases and J by 2 bases. This CDR3 is 16 amino acids long. Germline CDR1 reads MDHEN; CDR2 reads SYDVKM. DNA of the CDR3: TGTGCCAGCAGTGCCGGGACAGCAGGACCCAACACTGAAGCTTTCTTT. It encodes CASSAGTAGPNTEAFF.

The rearrangement uses TRBV19 and TRBJ1-5; no clear D. This CDR3 region has 13 residues. The germline CDR1 and CDR2 sequences are LNHDA and SQIVND (reference sequence). V dropped 5 bases and J dropped 7 bases, with 12 bases sitting between them. Written as DNA, the CDR3 is TGTGCCAGTAGTCCTTACAGCGACCAGCCCCAGCATTTT. Amino acid sequence: CASSPYSDQPQHF.

The chain employs TRBV2 and TRBJ2-5, with D perhaps TRBD1 (6 bases). The assigned J gene may be wrong: the sequence end matches TRBJ2-7 better. Germline assignment: CDR1 SNHLY and CDR2 FYNNEI. CDR3 length equals 12 residues. For the CDR3, the DNA is TGTGCCAGCAGATTACAGGGCTACGAGCAGTACTTC. Translating gives CASRLQGYEQYF.

The chain combines TRBV10-3 with TRBJ2-7; 10 nucleotides align to TRBD2. The trim removed 10 bases at V and 4 bases at J, leaving 7 bases unmatched. The CDR3 length is 13 residues. Germline values: CDR1 ENHRY, CDR2 SYGVKD. The CDR3 is CATQSSGSYEQYF. For the CDR3, the DNA is TGTGCCACCCAATCTAGCGGGAGTTACGAGCAGTACTTC.

The chain carries TRBV6-6 and TRBJ2-7, with D perhaps given as TRBD1 or TRBD2 (6 bases each). CDR3 length equals 15 residues. V lost 2 bases and J 3 bases, leaving 14 bases between the germline ends. The germline gives CDR1 MNHNY, CDR2 SVGAGI (reference sequence). The CDR3 DNA reads TGTGCCAGCAGTTACAGGAGGGGGGCTAACTACGAGCAGTACTTC. Encoded protein: CASSYRRGANYEQYF.

The rearrangement uses TRBV6-1 and TRBJ2-3, with D possibly being TRBD1 or TRBD2 (5 bases each). Germline V gives CDR1 MNHNS, CDR2 SASEGT. V gave up 4 bases and J gave up 0 bases, with 14 bases separating them. CDR3 length: 16 residues. CDR3 DNA: TGTGCCAGCAGTGGGGGACGGGAAGCGAGCACAGATACGCAGTATTTT. It codes for CASSGGREASTDTQYF.

The J gene is TRBJ1-5, the V gene TRBV19, with D uncertain. V was trimmed by 8 bases and J by 5 bases, leaving 19 bases between them. Germline V gives CDR1 LNHDA, CDR2 SQIVND (reference sequence). CDR3 length: 15 residues. The CDR3: CASLDHSAGYQPQHF. For the CDR3, the DNA is TGTGCCAGTTTGGACCACTCAGCGGGCTATCAGCCCCAGCATTTT. Full variable domain (rest looked up from reference TRBV19 and TRBJ1-5): DGGITQSPKYLFRKEGQNVTLSCEQNLNHDAMYWYRQDPGQGLRLIYYSQIVNDFQKGDIAEGYSVSREKKESFPLTVTSAQKNPTAFYLCASLDHSAGYQPQHFGDGTRLSIL.

The chain has TRBV10-3 and TRBJ2-7; weak D call: TRBD1 (6 bases). Germline assignment: CDR1 ENHRY and CDR2 SYGVKD. This CDR3 comprises 13 residues. V dropped 6 bases and J dropped 0 bases, with 9 bases sitting between them. The CDR3, as DNA: TGTGCCATCAGGGGGGACAACTCCTACGAGCAGTACTTC. It codes for CAIRGDNSYEQYF.

The V and J genes are TRBV6-6 and TRBJ2-2; a weak D match, TRBD1 (5 bases). Trimming removed 1 base at V and 2 bases at J, with 8 bases between. This CDR3 region has 15 residues. Looked up from germline, CDR1 is MNHNY and CDR2 is SVGAGI (reference sequence). The CDR3 coding sequence is TGTGCCAGCAGTTACTGGCAGGGAAACACCGGGGAGCTGTTTTTT. The encoded protein is CASSYWQGNTGELFF.

The J gene is TRBJ2-7, the V gene TRBV30; 7 positions agree with TRBD1. Losses at the gene ends were 4 bases for V and 3 bases for J; bases not matched to a gene: 12. This CDR3 region has 15 residues. Germline loops: CDR1 GTSNPN, CDR2 SVGIG (reference sequence). CDR3 in DNA: TGTGCCTGGACTTTTTGGGACAGAGGGGACTACGAGCAGTACTTC. It yields the protein CAWTFWDRGDYEQYF. Combining the CDR3 with reference TRBV30 and TRBJ2-7 gives the whole variable domain SQTIHQWPATLVQPVGSPLSLECTVEGTSNPNLYWYRQAAGRGLQLLFYSVGIGQISSEVPQNLSASRPQDRQFILSSKKLLLSDSGFYLCAWTFWDRGDYEQYFGPGTRLTVT.

The chain recombines TRBV28 with TRBJ2-3; 7 nucleotides agree with TRBD2. Germline V gene lookup returns CDR1 MDHEN and CDR2 SYDVKM. The J segment lost 2 bases and the V segment lost 8 bases, leaving 10 bases of the junction unmatched. CDR3 length equals 15 residues. The CDR3 sequence is CASVGEGGLTDTQYF. The CDR3 DNA sequence: TGTGCCAGCGTGGGGGAGGGAGGTCTCACAGATACGCAGTATTTT.

J is TRBJ2-1 and V is TRBV29-1; perhaps TRBD2 as D (5 bases). The CDR3 has 13 residues. In germline, CDR1 is SQVTM, CDR2 ANQGSEA. Trimming removed 1 base at V and 9 bases at J, with 13 bases between. CDR3 DNA: TGCAGCGTTGAAGTATCGGGAACCGGTGAGCAGTTCTTC. Translation gives CSVEVSGTGEQFF.